The clone carrying this T cell receptor beta chain was picked up a small number of times. Its antigen is undetermined. The CDR3 consists of 14 residues. Germline assignment: CDR1 LNHNV and CDR2 YYDKDF (reference sequence). Trimming left V 4 bases short and J 6 bases short, with 16 bases between. The data stem from a study of T cells in Graves' hyperthyroidism and ophthalmopathy. Study results and limitations: Ophthalmopathy cases were set apart from stable hyperthyroidism by a 13 V-J model.

Inclusion characteristics of ophthalmopathy patients comprised a Clinical Activity Score of at least 3, a NOSPECS grade of at least 4, and duration under 3 months. Diagnosis rested on symptoms, serum thyroxine and TRAb, thyroid ultrasound, and orbital computed tomography. Approximately 10 ml of fresh peripheral blood supplied the PBMCs. RNA transcripts gave rise to amplified TCR beta CDR3 regions. First-round RT-PCR of the TCR CDR3 relied on the HTBI primer set. TCRdb ran MiXCR on the multiplex PCR reads and lists one entry per CDR3 protein. The sample consists of some 500,000 distinct CDR3 sequences, roughly 16% of them appearing once.

The source is a woman aged 25 to 45 with Graves' ophthalmopathy. The chain has TRBV15 and TRBJ2-7; perhaps TRBD2 as D (6 bases). Sample: blood. CDR3 in DNA: TGTGCCACCAGCATCTTTCGGGAGCAGGGCGAGCAGTACTTC. This sequence encodes CATSIFREQGEQYF.